These T cell receptor beta chains were read from a single sample in a study of blood T cell repertoires in COVID-19. Sequencing was performed with immunoSEQ multiplex PCR; in TCRdb, only in-frame clones are kept and a portion is missing. The sample lists 150,000 to 200,000 clones; about 86% were seen once. Sequencing input: peripheral blood. These receptors all stem from a man aged 30 to 45 with active or convalescent COVID-19. Both conserved end residues are part of each CDR3. The D gene is left open where the match is weak. A row's size may be missing; if present it is once, few, many or a size class.

>TRBV7-9|-|-|TRBJ1-2
CASSLGGAGVNYGYTF
TGTGCCAGCAGCTTAGGTGGGGCAGGGGTCAACTATGGCTACACCTTC
>TRBV28|-|-|TRBJ1-1
CASSQGQNTEAFF
TGTGCCAGCAGCCAGGGTCAGAACACTGAAGCTTTCTTT
>TRBV7-2|-|TRBD2|TRBJ2-4
CASSYPSSGISNIQYF
TGTGCCAGCAGCTACCCCTCTAGCGGGATAAGCAACATTCAGTACTTC
>TRBV10-3|-|TRBD1|TRBJ2-1
CAYRDRVRNEQFF
TGTGCCTACCGGGACAGGGTCCGCAATGAGCAGTTCTTC
>TRBV14|-|-|TRBJ2-3
CASKKDSRSTDTQYF
TGTGCCAGCAAAAAGGACAGCCGTAGCACAGATACGCAGTATTTT
>TRBV18|-|TRBD1|TRBJ1-3
CASSPRTGGLDTIYF
TGTGCCAGCTCACCCCGGACAGGGGGCTTAGACACCATATATTTT
>TRBV14|few|-|TRBJ2-2
CASSQERAGKGTGELFF
TGTGCCAGCAGCCAAGAAAGGGCAGGGAAGGGTACCGGGGAGCTGTTTTTT
>TRBV30|-|TRBD1|TRBJ1-2
CALNRGPGGYTF
TGTGCCTTAAACAGGGGGCCGGGTGGCTACACCTTC
>TRBV20-1|-|TRBD2|TRBJ2-1
CSASELGGASNEQFF
TGCAGTGCTAGTGAGCTCGGGGGGGCGAGCAATGAGCAGTTCTTC
>TRBV28|-|-|TRBJ1-4
CASLRGEDEKLFF
TGTGCCAGCCTACGTGGGGAGGATGAAAAACTGTTTTTT
>TRBV7-3|-|TRBD2|TRBJ2-2
CASSPLGGLAGGRGTGELFF
TGTGCCAGCAGCCCCCTCGGCGGGCTAGCGGGGGGGCGGGGCACCGGGGAGCTGTTTTTT
>TRBV6-6|-|-|TRBJ1-2
CASRQADYGYTF
TGTGCCAGCCGACAGGCTGACTATGGCTACACCTTC
>TRBV11-2|-|TRBD1|TRBJ2-2
CASSFAGGRSGELFF
TGTGCCAGCAGCTTCGCAGGGGGAAGATCCGGGGAGCTGTTTTTT
>TRBV30|once|-|TRBJ2-2
CAWSVGRGNTGELFF
TGTGCCTGGAGTGTCGGCAGGGGGAACACCGGGGAGCTGTTTTTT
>TRBV3-1/TRBV3-2|-|TRBD1|TRBJ1-1
CASSHAGGGNTEAFF
TGTGCCAGCAGCCATGCAGGGGGCGGGAACACTGAAGCTTTCTTT
>TRBV27|-|TRBD1|TRBJ2-4
CASSSLPPDRGSGSKNIQYF
TGTGCCAGCAGTTCCCTTCCGCCGGACAGGGGATCGGGGTCCAAAAACATTCAGTACTTC
>TRBV30|-|TRBD1|TRBJ1-2
CACQIGTGVGYTF
TGTGCCTGCCAAATAGGGACAGGGGTTGGCTACACCTTC
>TRBV12-5|few|TRBD1|TRBJ2-7
CASGLTAGQGHEQYF
TGTGCTAGTGGTTTAACGGCTGGACAGGGCCACGAGCAGTACTTC
>TRBV4-1|-|TRBD2|TRBJ2-1
CASSLIAGSEQFF
TGCGCCAGCAGCCTTATAGCGGGAAGTGAGCAGTTCTTC
>TRBV6-5|-|-|TRBJ1-5
CASSYRRGNQPQHF
TGTGCCAGCAGTTACAGGAGGGGCAATCAGCCCCAGCATTTT
>TRBV4-3|-|-|TRBJ1-1
CASSQDRVSGDTEAFF
TGCGCCAGCAGCCAAGATCGAGTCTCGGGAGACACTGAAGCTTTCTTT
>TRBV19|-|-|TRBJ1-5
CASSIESNQPQHF
TGTGCCAGTAGTATTGAGAGCAATCAGCCCCAGCATTTT
>TRBV5-4|-|TRBD2|TRBJ2-1
CASSPGTSLGEQFF
TGTGCCAGCAGCCCGGGGACTAGTCTCGGTGAGCAGTTCTTC
>TRBV28|-|-|TRBJ1-5
CASSSSYSGWEGQPQHF
TGTGCCAGCAGTTCATCGTATTCAGGGTGGGAGGGTCAGCCCCAGCATTTT
>TRBV5-6|-|-|TRBJ1-6
CASSLLDSRSVPLHF
TGTGCCAGCAGCTTGCTCGACAGTAGATCAGTGCCCCTCCACTTT
>TRBV12-3/TRBV12-4|-|-|TRBJ1-6
CASSRREYSPLHF
TGTGCCAGCAGCCGAAGGGAGTATTCACCCCTCCACTTT
>TRBV9|-|-|TRBJ1-2
CASSPGGLYGYTF
TGTGCCAGCAGTCCCGGGGGGCTCTATGGCTACACCTTC
>TRBV4-1|once|TRBD2|TRBJ2-4
CASSDFELAGGAKNIQYF
TGCGCCAGCAGCGACTTTGAACTAGCGGGGGGAGCCAAAAACATTCAGTACTTC
>TRBV29-1|-|TRBD2|TRBJ2-3
CSVEKGLAGTPDTQYF
TGCAGCGTTGAAAAAGGCCTAGCGGGGACCCCAGATACGCAGTATTTT
>TRBV6-2/TRBV6-3|-|-|TRBJ2-1
CASSYSIVGLDNEQFF
TGTGCCAGCAGTTACTCGATAGTGGGCTTAGACAATGAGCAGTTCTTC
>TRBV30|once|TRBD1|TRBJ1-1
CAWSGQGDTEAFF
TGTGCCTGGAGTGGCCAGGGGGACACTGAAGCTTTCTTT
>TRBV7-9|-|-|TRBJ1-2
CASSLVTGAGGYTF
TGTGCCAGCAGCTTAGTGACGGGCGCGGGCGGCTACACCTTC
>TRBV25-1|once|-|TRBJ1-4
CASTGTINEKLFF
TGTGCCAGTACAGGAACTATTAATGAAAAACTGTTTTTT
>TRBV28|-|TRBD1|TRBJ1-1
CASTLPGQGAKRTEAFF
TGTGCCAGCACCTTGCCGGGACAGGGGGCGAAGAGGACTGAAGCTTTCTTT
>TRBV29-1|-|TRBD1|TRBJ2-2
CSGGQGSNTGELFF
TGCAGCGGTGGACAGGGCTCGAACACCGGGGAGCTGTTTTTT
>TRBV5-1|-|TRBD2|TRBJ2-1
CASSSPASGTYNEQFF
TGCGCCAGCAGCTCCCCAGCTAGCGGCACTTACAATGAGCAGTTCTTC
>TRBV19|once|-|TRBJ1-3
CASSTVPAPGTIYF
TGTGCCAGTAGTACGGTCCCCGCGCCGGGAACCATATATTTT
>TRBV7-8|once|-|TRBJ1-2
CASSLRGIVYGYTF
TGTGCCAGCAGCCTGCGGGGTATTGTCTATGGCTACACCTTC
>TRBV7-9|-|TRBD2|TRBJ2-1
CASSFGTSGNEQFF
TGTGCCAGCAGCTTCGGGACTAGCGGCAATGAGCAGTTCTTC
>TRBV5-1|-|-|TRBJ1-1
CASSLNSPGTEAFF
TGCGCCAGCAGCTTGAACTCCCCGGGCACTGAAGCTTTCTTT
>TRBV29-1|-|TRBD2|TRBJ2-5
CSVEGDREGQETQYF
TGCAGCGTTGAAGGGGACCGGGAGGGTCAAGAGACCCAGTACTTC